A selection of T cell receptor beta chains follows, all from one sample in a study of shared clonotypes between healthy human individuals. Some clones are missing from TCRdb's copy, which holds only in-frame ones; the method was immunoSEQ multiplex PCR. The profile shows millions of clones, 85% to 95% of them singletons. Input material: naive CD4+ T cells sorted from blood. These TCRs come from a young man in good health. Each CDR3 is given with its conserved first and last residue. The D gene is left open where the match is weak. Clone size is not always given. Where it is, it says once, few, many or a class for expanded clones.

V	size	J	D	DNA	CDR3
TRBV6-5	-	TRBJ2-6	-	TGTGCCAGCAGCCCCGGTCACGTCCTGACTTTC	CASSPGHVLTF
TRBV9	-	TRBJ2-2	-	TGTGCCAGCAGCGCTTCCGGGACATTGAACACCGGGGAGCTGTTTTTT	CASSASGTLNTGELFF
TRBV30	-	TRBJ2-7	TRBD1	TGTGCCTGGAGCATGGGACAGGGGAGCTCCTACGAGCAGTACTTC	CAWSMGQGSSYEQYF
TRBV7-9	-	TRBJ2-3	-	TGTGCCAGCAGCTTTGGTCGGGACCGAGTCACAGATACGCAGTATTTT	CASSFGRDRVTDTQYF
TRBV6-5	once	TRBJ2-5	-	TGTGCCAGCAGTTACTCGGGGCCAGGGGAGACCCAGTACTTC	CASSYSGPGETQYF
TRBV28	-	TRBJ1-2	-	TGTGCCAGCAGTTTATCTTTCGGGGGGCAGCTCTATGGCTACACCTTC	CASSLSFGGQLYGYTF
TRBV11-3	-	TRBJ1-1	-	TGTGCCAGCAGCTTAGAAAGGGCGGGTGAAGCTTTCTTT	CASSLERAGEAFF
TRBV9	-	TRBJ1-4	TRBD1	TGTGCCAGCAGCGCAACCGGACAGGGAGGTAATGAAAAACTGTTTTTT	CASSATGQGGNEKLFF
TRBV6-5	-	TRBJ1-2	TRBD1	TGTGCCAGCAGTAAGCAGGGGGCGCTTCACTATGGCTACACCTTC	CASSKQGALHYGYTF
TRBV19	-	TRBJ2-3	TRBD2	TGTGCCAGTACCCCGGGACTAGCGGGGGGGCCAGATACGCAGTATTTT	CASTPGLAGGPDTQYF
TRBV9	once	TRBJ2-1	TRBD2	TGTGCCAGCAGCGTAGACGGGACTAGCGGGAGTTACAATGAGCAGTTCTTC	CASSVDGTSGSYNEQFF
TRBV18	-	TRBJ2-5	-	TGTGCCAGCTCACCTCCCGTAGGTAGCGCCCAAGAGACCCAGTACTTC	CASSPPVGSAQETQYF
TRBV5-4	-	TRBJ1-2	-	TGTGCCAGCAGCTTGAAAACAGCCAGCTATGGCTACACCTTC	CASSLKTASYGYTF
TRBV4-2	few	TRBJ1-4	-	TGTGCCAGCAGCCAAGTGTCCACGGGGTTGGAAAAACTGTTTTTT	CASSQVSTGLEKLFF
TRBV9	-	TRBJ1-2	-	TGTGCCAGCAGGAGACAGTGGGACTCGGGAGGCTACACCTTC	CASRRQWDSGGYTF
TRBV19	-	TRBJ2-1	-	TGTGCCAGTAGTTCCCCGGGAGACAATGAGCAGTTCTTC	CASSSPGDNEQFF
TRBV27	-	TRBJ2-7	-	TGTGCCAGCAGTTTATCCTGGGGGGCGCCCTACGAGCAGTACTTC	CASSLSWGAPYEQYF
TRBV23-1	-	TRBJ1-3	TRBD1	TGCGCCAGCATCGAGGACAGGGCTCTAGGGGACACCATATATTTT	CASIEDRALGDTIYF
TRBV18	-	TRBJ1-1	TRBD1	TGTGCCAGCTCACGCGGGGACAGGGCTGAAGCTTTCTTT	CASSRGDRAEAFF
TRBV10-3	-	TRBJ1-6	-	TGTGCCATCCACAGGGACTATAATTCACCCCTCCACTTT	CAIHRDYNSPLHF
TRBV11-2	once	TRBJ2-5	-	TGTGCCAGCAGCTTAGAGGGGCTAGCGAGGGAGACCCAGTACTTC	CASSLEGLARETQYF
TRBV6-1	-	TRBJ2-7	TRBD1	TGTGCCAGCAGCTACCCGGGACAGGCCTACGAGCAGTACTTC	CASSYPGQAYEQYF
TRBV27	once	TRBJ2-5	-	TGTGCCAGCAGTCCTAGGACCTCAGGTGTGGGGACCCAGTACTTC	CASSPRTSGVGTQYF
TRBV2	-	TRBJ1-5	-	TGTGCCAGCAGCCTCAGGCTTGAGTCTCAGCCCCAGCATTTT	CASSLRLESQPQHF
TRBV7-9	-	TRBJ1-1	-	TGTGCCAGCAGCTCCTCCCCACAGACGGTGAACACTGAAGCTTTCTTT	CASSSSPQTVNTEAFF
TRBV28	-	TRBJ1-5	-	TGTGCCAGCAGTCGTTATCAGCCCCAGCATTTT	CASSRYQPQHF